A selection of T cell receptor beta chains follows, all from one sample in a study of OX40 agonist ivuxolimab in advanced cancers. Sequenced by immunoSEQ multiplex PCR; TCRdb stores in-frame clones only, minus some. The sample lists approximately 59,000 clones, roughly 84% seen once, with around 2.1% in the top ten. Here the sequenced sample was CD4+ or CD8+ T cells sorted from blood, taken in a trial of the OX40 agonist ivuxolimab. These receptors all stem from an adult with an advanced solid tumor such as melanoma, head and neck, liver or kidney cancer. CDR3s include the opening cysteine and the closing phenylalanine or tryptophan. The order of the fields is clone size, D gene, V gene, J gene, CDR3 DNA, CDR3 protein. A D gene is named only where the DNA matches it firmly. Clone size is stated in some rows and not others, as once, few, many or a class when expanded.

clone_size: once
d_call: NA
v_call: TRBV10-1
j_call: TRBJ2-5
cdr3_nt: TGCGCCAGCAGTGAGTGTGGGGAGGGGGTGACCCAGTACTTC
cdr3_aa: CASSECGEGVTQYF

clone_size: NA
d_call: TRBD1
v_call: TRBV29-1
j_call: TRBJ2-5
cdr3_nt: TGCAGCGTTGAAGGCTACAGGGGGAGGGAGACCCAGTACTTC
cdr3_aa: CSVEGYRGRETQYF

clone_size: NA
d_call: TRBD2
v_call: TRBV7-8
j_call: TRBJ2-5
cdr3_nt: TGTGCCAGCAGCTTAAGCGGGGCCGAGGAGACCCAGTACTTC
cdr3_aa: CASSLSGAEETQYF

clone_size: NA
d_call: NA
v_call: TRBV27
j_call: TRBJ2-7
cdr3_nt: TGTGCCAGCTCTCAGAGGGCTTCTCGCTACGAGCAGTACTTC
cdr3_aa: CASSQRASRYEQYF

clone_size: NA
d_call: TRBD1
v_call: TRBV6-5
j_call: TRBJ1-2
cdr3_nt: TGTGCCAGCAGTTACTCGAGGGGGCCGGGTAGCTACACCTTC
cdr3_aa: CASSYSRGPGSYTF

clone_size: NA
d_call: NA
v_call: TRBV7-2
j_call: TRBJ2-3
cdr3_nt: TGTGCCAGCAGCTCCCGGGCCAGCACAGATACGCAGTATTTT
cdr3_aa: CASSSRASTDTQYF

clone_size: NA
d_call: TRBD1
v_call: TRBV5-1
j_call: TRBJ2-3
cdr3_nt: TGCGCCAGCAGGCCGGGACAGGTTCTCACAGATACGCAGTATTTT
cdr3_aa: CASRPGQVLTDTQYF

clone_size: NA
d_call: NA
v_call: TRBV28
j_call: TRBJ1-4
cdr3_nt: TGTGCCAGCAGTTTTGTCAATCCGAGTGAAAAACTGTTTTTT
cdr3_aa: CASSFVNPSEKLFF

clone_size: NA
d_call: TRBD1
v_call: TRBV6-1
j_call: TRBJ2-7
cdr3_nt: TGTGCCAGCAGTGAACGGACAGGGGGCTACGAGCAGTACTTC
cdr3_aa: CASSERTGGYEQYF

clone_size: NA
d_call: NA
v_call: TRBV19
j_call: TRBJ1-5
cdr3_nt: TGTGCCAGTAGTCTTCAGGCGGTGGATAGCAATCAGCCCCAGCATTTT
cdr3_aa: CASSLQAVDSNQPQHF

clone_size: NA
d_call: NA
v_call: TRBV19
j_call: TRBJ1-3
cdr3_nt: TGTGCCAGTAGTATGACGCGGTCTGGAAACACCATATATTTT
cdr3_aa: CASSMTRSGNTIYF

clone_size: NA
d_call: NA
v_call: TRBV21-1
j_call: TRBJ1-1
cdr3_nt: TGTGCCAGCAGCCCGACGAGGGAGAACACTGAAGCTTTCTTT
cdr3_aa: CASSPTRENTEAFF

clone_size: NA
d_call: TRBD2
v_call: TRBV18
j_call: TRBJ2-7
cdr3_nt: TGTGCCAGCTCACCGGCGGGAGGGTCCTACGAGCAGTACTTC
cdr3_aa: CASSPAGGSYEQYF

clone_size: NA
d_call: NA
v_call: TRBV2
j_call: TRBJ1-4
cdr3_nt: TGTGCCAGCAGTCCAGGGGTACAGCGGCTCGATGAAAAACTGTTTTTT
cdr3_aa: CASSPGVQRLDEKLFF

clone_size: NA
d_call: TRBD2
v_call: TRBV27
j_call: TRBJ2-3
cdr3_nt: TGTGCCAGCACGGCTAGCGGAGGAGATACGCAGTATTTT
cdr3_aa: CASTASGGDTQYF

clone_size: few
d_call: NA
v_call: TRBV9
j_call: TRBJ1-3
cdr3_nt: TGTGCCAGCAGCGTGGCCAGCCAGGAGACCACCATATATTTT
cdr3_aa: CASSVASQETTIYF

clone_size: NA
d_call: TRBD2
v_call: TRBV28
j_call: TRBJ2-1
cdr3_nt: TGTGCCAGCAGGCCCTCAGCGGGAGCGGACTACAATGAGCAGTTCTTC
cdr3_aa: CASRPSAGADYNEQFF

clone_size: NA
d_call: TRBD2
v_call: TRBV5-1
j_call: TRBJ2-4
cdr3_nt: TGCGCCAGCGGACAACTAGCGGGGGGGCAAAACATTCAGTACTTC
cdr3_aa: CASGQLAGGQNIQYF

clone_size: NA
d_call: NA
v_call: TRBV28
j_call: TRBJ2-7
cdr3_nt: TGTGCCAGCCGTCAGGGGCTTTCCTACGAGCAGTACTTC
cdr3_aa: CASRQGLSYEQYF

clone_size: once
d_call: NA
v_call: TRBV2
j_call: TRBJ2-3
cdr3_nt: TGTGCCAGCAGTGCGACACATAGCACAGATACGCAGTATTTT
cdr3_aa: CASSATHSTDTQYF

clone_size: NA
d_call: TRBD1
v_call: TRBV10-3
j_call: TRBJ2-7
cdr3_nt: TGTGCCATCAGTGGGACAGGGGATTACGAGCAGTACTTC
cdr3_aa: CAISGTGDYEQYF

clone_size: NA
d_call: TRBD2
v_call: TRBV7-2
j_call: TRBJ2-3
cdr3_nt: TGTGCCAGCAGCTTAGGCCTAGCGGCAGATACGCAGTATTTT
cdr3_aa: CASSLGLAADTQYF

clone_size: NA
d_call: NA
v_call: TRBV7-2
j_call: TRBJ2-1
cdr3_nt: TGTGCCAAGACCGGGCGGGGCGCAAATGAGCAGTTCTTC
cdr3_aa: CAKTGRGANEQFF

clone_size: NA
d_call: TRBD2
v_call: TRBV2
j_call: TRBJ2-5
cdr3_nt: TGTGCCAGCGGCCGATCGGGGGGGCCGGAGACCCAGTACTTC
cdr3_aa: CASGRSGGPETQYF

clone_size: NA
d_call: NA
v_call: TRBV6-6
j_call: TRBJ1-4
cdr3_nt: TGTGCCAGCAGTTCCAGAGGGACTAATGAAAAACTGTTTTTT
cdr3_aa: CASSSRGTNEKLFF

clone_size: once
d_call: NA
v_call: TRBV5-4
j_call: TRBJ2-1
cdr3_nt: TGTGCCAGCAGTGCAAAAGCGGTCCTAAGTAGCAATGAGCAGTTCTTC
cdr3_aa: CASSAKAVLSSNEQFF

clone_size: NA
d_call: TRBD1
v_call: TRBV5-1
j_call: TRBJ1-1
cdr3_nt: TGCGCCAGCAGCGGACCCGGGACAGTCACTGAAGCTTTCTTT
cdr3_aa: CASSGPGTVTEAFF

clone_size: NA
d_call: NA
v_call: TRBV7-3
j_call: TRBJ2-3
cdr3_nt: TGTGCCAGCAGCCTGGGGGTTTGGAGCGGTTCAACCCGCACGGATACGCAGTATTTT
cdr3_aa: CASSLGVWSGSTRTDTQYF

clone_size: NA
d_call: TRBD1
v_call: TRBV5-1
j_call: TRBJ1-5
cdr3_nt: TGCGCCAGCAGCAAGGGACAGGGTAAGAATCAGCCCCAGCATTTT
cdr3_aa: CASSKGQGKNQPQHF

clone_size: NA
d_call: NA
v_call: TRBV14
j_call: TRBJ1-1
cdr3_nt: TGTGCCAGCAGCCAGATTCAGGGAACTGAAGCTTTCTTT
cdr3_aa: CASSQIQGTEAFF

clone_size: NA
d_call: NA
v_call: TRBV23-1
j_call: TRBJ2-6
cdr3_nt: TGCGCCAGCAGTTTTCTACGCTTATCTGGGGCCAACGTCCTGACTTTC
cdr3_aa: CASSFLRLSGANVLTF

clone_size: NA
d_call: TRBD1
v_call: TRBV7-2
j_call: TRBJ1-1
cdr3_nt: TGTGCCAGCAGCACCGACAGGGGTGGGGACACTGAAGCTTTCTTT
cdr3_aa: CASSTDRGGDTEAFF

clone_size: NA
d_call: NA
v_call: TRBV5-1
j_call: TRBJ1-2
cdr3_nt: TGCGCCAGCAGCCCACTCCCCACTTTAGAGTATGGCTACACCTTC
cdr3_aa: CASSPLPTLEYGYTF

clone_size: NA
d_call: NA
v_call: TRBV6-5
j_call: TRBJ2-7
cdr3_nt: TGTGCGACGGGTCTAAGCTCCTACGAGCAGTACTTC
cdr3_aa: CATGLSSYEQYF

clone_size: NA
d_call: NA
v_call: TRBV5-4
j_call: TRBJ2-5
cdr3_nt: TGTGCCAGCAGCTCGGGACGGAGTCAAGAGACCCAGTACTTC
cdr3_aa: CASSSGRSQETQYF

clone_size: NA
d_call: TRBD2
v_call: TRBV5-1
j_call: TRBJ2-1
cdr3_nt: TGCGCCAGCAGCTTCAAGCGGGAGAACAATGAGCAGTTCTTC
cdr3_aa: CASSFKRENNEQFF

clone_size: few
d_call: NA
v_call: TRBV5-4
j_call: TRBJ2-7
cdr3_nt: TGTGCCAGCAGCTTGGAAGGGGGTGGAAGGTACGAGCAGTACTTC
cdr3_aa: CASSLEGGGRYEQYF

clone_size: NA
d_call: NA
v_call: TRBV10-1
j_call: TRBJ2-1
cdr3_nt: TGCGCCAGCAGTGAGTCGTCCGGGGGCCTGGGTGAGCAGTTCTTC
cdr3_aa: CASSESSGGLGEQFF

clone_size: many
d_call: NA
v_call: TRBV5-1
j_call: TRBJ1-2
cdr3_nt: TGCGCCAGCAGCGCCCAAACCTTGGGCTATGGCTACACCTTC
cdr3_aa: CASSAQTLGYGYTF

clone_size: NA
d_call: TRBD1
v_call: TRBV18
j_call: TRBJ2-2
cdr3_nt: TGTGCCAGCTCACCGTTGCGACAGGGGGCGCGGGAGCTGTTTTTT
cdr3_aa: CASSPLRQGARELFF

clone_size: NA
d_call: NA
v_call: TRBV10-3
j_call: TRBJ2-5
cdr3_nt: TGTGCCATCAGTGCCTTAAGGACGGCTCAAGAGACCCAGTACTTC
cdr3_aa: CAISALRTAQETQYF

clone_size: NA
d_call: TRBD2
v_call: TRBV7-2
j_call: TRBJ2-1
cdr3_nt: TGTGCCAGCGCTTCTACGGGAGGTCGGTTTAATGAGCAGTTCTTC
cdr3_aa: CASASTGGRFNEQFF

clone_size: once
d_call: TRBD1
v_call: TRBV19
j_call: TRBJ1-5
cdr3_nt: TGTGCCAGTACTGGGACAGGGAGTAAGGGCAATCAGCCCCAGCATTTT
cdr3_aa: CASTGTGSKGNQPQHF